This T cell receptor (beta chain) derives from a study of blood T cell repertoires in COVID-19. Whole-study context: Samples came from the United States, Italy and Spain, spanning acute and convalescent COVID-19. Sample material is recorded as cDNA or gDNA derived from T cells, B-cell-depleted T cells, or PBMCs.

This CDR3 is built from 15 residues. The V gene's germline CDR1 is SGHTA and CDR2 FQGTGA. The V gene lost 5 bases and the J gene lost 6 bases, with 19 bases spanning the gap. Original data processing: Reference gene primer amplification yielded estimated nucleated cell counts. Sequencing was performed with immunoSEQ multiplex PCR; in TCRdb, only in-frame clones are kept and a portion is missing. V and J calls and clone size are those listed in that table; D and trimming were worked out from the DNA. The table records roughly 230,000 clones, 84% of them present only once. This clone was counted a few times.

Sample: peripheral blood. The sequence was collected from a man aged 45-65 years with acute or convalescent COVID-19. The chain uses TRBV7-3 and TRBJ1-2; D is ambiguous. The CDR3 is CASSLAGSTRNGYTF. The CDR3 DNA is TGTGCCAGCAGCCTGGCGGGATCCACTAGGAATGGCTACACCTTC.